The 27 T cell receptor beta chains below come from one sample, sequenced in a study of CD8+CD57+ T cells in acquired aplastic anemia. For CDR3 and TCR beta VDJ profiling, genomic DNA was the template used. In TCRdb, the reads were re-called with MiXCR into one record per CDR3 protein. The table lists under 200,000 distinct CDR3 sequences, around 48% of them singletons, with about 2% in the top ten. Individuals selected for sequencing had exhibited CD8+CD57+ cell expansion on flow cytometry. The specimen sequenced was sorted CD4+, CD8+, or CD8+CD57+ T cells (not recorded which) from PBMCs. These receptors all come from a human donor with aplastic anemia.

The rearrangement links TRBV24-1 to TRBJ2-3; no definite D call. Germline values: CDR1 KGHDR, CDR2 SFDVKD. The length of the CDR3 is 13 residues. Deletions cut 3 bases from V and 4 bases from J, with 7 bases between. The CDR3 region is CATSDPVADTQYF. For the CDR3, the DNA is TGTGCCACCAGTGATCCTGTAGCAGATACGCAGTATTTT.

This clonotype was counted ten times or more. The chain couples TRBV5-1 to TRBJ2-7; possible D gene TRBD1, 5 bases. Germline V gene data show CDR1 as SGHRS and CDR2 as YFSETQ. CDR3 length equals 13 residues. V lost 0 bases, J lost 2 bases, and 6 bases lay in between. CDR3 loop: CASSLGTTYEQYF. The CDR3 nucleotides are TGCGCCAGCAGCTTGGGGACAACCTACGAGCAGTACTTC.

Comment on this clonotype: At one end, the junction sequence differs from germline, possibly due to a read error. The gene calls are TRBV7-7 and TRBJ2-7; 8 bases match TRBD1. Germline V gene lookup returns CDR1 SSHAT and CDR2 FNYEAQ (reference sequence). CDR3 length equals 14 residues. DNA of the CDR3: TGTGCTAGCAGCTTAGGGGACAGGCCCCACGAGCAGTACTTC. Translating gives CASSLGDRPHEQYF.

Only a few counts were recorded for this clonotype. CDR3 bases: TGCAGTGCTAGAAGCCGAGGCAAAACGCAGTATTTT. Translating gives CSARSRGKTQYF. The chain is built from TRBV20-1 and TRBJ2-3; D gene ambiguous. CDR1 DFQATT and CDR2 SNEGSKA come from the germline V gene (reference sequence). There are 12 residues in the CDR3. The V end was cut by 2 bases, the J end by 9 bases, with 12 bases between.

This clonotype was found many times. The chain recombines TRBV10-3 with TRBJ1-2, with 8 bases lining up with TRBD1. After removal of 0 bases from V and 8 bases from J, the junction contained 5 bases not matched to a gene. CDR3 length: 14 amino acids. Germline values: CDR1 ENHRY, CDR2 SYGVKD. The CDR3 protein is CAISESQGADGYTF. For the CDR3, the DNA is TGTGCCATCAGTGAGTCGCAGGGGGCGGACGGCTACACCTTC.

V gene TRBV7-2 combines with J gene TRBJ2-7; the D gene is possibly TRBD1 (5 bases). The CDR3 is made up of 13 amino acids. Germline CDR1 reads SGHTA; CDR2 reads FQGNSA. Trimming pared 2 bases from V and 2 bases from J, leaving 7 bases between. CDR3 sequence: CASSLKGAYEQYF. The DNA for the CDR3 is TGTGCCAGCAGCTTAAAAGGGGCCTACGAGCAGTACTTC.

This clonotype occurred many times. V is TRBV5-1 and J is TRBJ2-2; D is unresolved. CDR3 length: 16 amino acids. V was clipped by 1 base and J by 0 bases, with 10 bases between them. Germline-derived CDR1 and CDR2 are SGHRS and YFSETQ. CDR3 sequence: CASSLSPGANTGELFF. The DNA of the CDR3 is TGCGCCAGCAGCTTGTCCCCAGGCGCGAACACCGGGGAGCTGTTTTTT.

The chain recombines TRBV2 with TRBJ2-1, with 8 bases aligning to TRBD1. With V trimmed by 3 bases and J by 5 bases, 6 bases remained unmatched. The CDR3 is 15 residues long. Germline V lookup: CDR1 SNHLY, CDR2 FYNNEI. The CDR3 loop reads CASSDPGQENNEQFF. In DNA form, the CDR3 reads TGTGCCAGCAGTGACCCGGGACAGGAAAACAATGAGCAGTTCTTC.

This clonotype was found many times. The chain links TRBV11-2 to TRBJ2-7; D not resolved. The V end was cut by 1 base, the J end by 0 bases, with 7 bases between. The CDR3 totals 14 residues. CDR1 and CDR2 from the germline V gene are SGHAT and FQNNGV. As DNA, the CDR3 is TGTGCCAGCAGCTTAGGTATGAGCTCCTACGAGCAGTACTTC. Protein product: CASSLGMSSYEQYF.

This clonotype was observed once. The chain recombines TRBV29-1 with TRBJ1-1; D remains unclear. Trimming stripped 4 bases from V and 1 base from J, with 16 bases between. The germline V gene encodes CDR1 SQVTM and CDR2 ANQGSEA. CDR3 size: 15 residues. CDR3: CSVVVGVRGNTEAFF. In nucleotides, the CDR3 is TGCAGCGTTGTCGTTGGGGTCCGGGGGAACACTGAAGCTTTCTTT.

The chain is built from TRBV7-9 and TRBJ2-7; no firm D call. The CDR3 spans 11 residues. Germline V CDR1 and CDR2: SEHNR, FQNEAQ (reference sequence). V lost 5 bases, J lost 3 bases, and 5 bases lay in between. CDR3 residues: CASSGFYEQYF. CDR3 DNA sequence: TGTGCCAGCAGCGGGTTCTACGAGCAGTACTTC.

The J gene is TRBJ2-1, the V gene TRBV7-3; 10 positions match TRBD2. V lost 1 base and J lost 4; bases outside the gene matches: 10. Germline V gives CDR1 SGHTA, CDR2 FQGTGA. The CDR3 covers 18 residues. The chain's CDR3 is CASSLIDGLAGVYNEQFF. In DNA, the CDR3 is TGTGCCAGCAGCTTAATCGATGGGCTAGCGGGAGTTTACAATGAGCAGTTCTTC.

This chain connects TRBV29-1 to TRBJ2-3; 9 bases map to TRBD1. Germline V gene sequence: CDR1 SQVTM, CDR2 ANQGSEA. After removal of 7 bases from V and 1 base from J, the junction contained 9 bases not matched to a gene. CDR3 length equals 15 residues. The CDR3 protein is CSAPTRDRGTDTQYF. The CDR3 DNA follows: TGCAGCGCTCCGACCCGGGACAGGGGCACAGATACGCAGTATTTT.

This clonotype was recorded a few times. The rearrangement uses TRBV3-1 and TRBJ2-1, with TRBD2 matching over 11 bases. The CDR3 loop spans 16 amino acids. V was pared by 4 bases and J by 5 bases, with 7 bases of the junction left unmatched. Germline CDR1 and CDR2: LGHDT and YNNKEL (reference sequence). CDR3 sequence (DNA): TGTGCCAGCAGCCTGGGTAGCGGGAGGGTCCACAATGAGCAGTTCTTC. Protein product: CASSLGSGRVHNEQFF.

Of note for this clonotype: This may be a read error, as it is one base from a much larger clone. The chain links TRBV19 to TRBJ1-1; D not resolved. The CDR3 consists of 13 residues. CDR1 is LNHDA and CDR2 is SQIVND in the germline V gene (reference sequence). V lost 5 bases, J lost 1 base, and 8 bases lay in between. CDR3 amino acids: CASSYTKNTEAFF. In DNA, the CDR3 is TGTGCCAGTAGTTACACCAAGAACACTGAAGCTTTCTTT.

This clonotype has a count of ten or more. The chain carries TRBV19 and TRBJ1-2; D unclear. Germline V gene sequence: CDR1 LNHDA, CDR2 SQIVND (reference sequence). The CDR3 extends over 11 amino acids. The germline V and J ends were trimmed by 9 bases and 8 bases, with 13 bases remaining between them. CDR3 sequence reads: CASRNAGGYTF. CDR3 nucleotides: TGTGCCAGCCGAAACGCGGGCGGCTACACCTTC.

The V gene is TRBV11-2, the J gene TRBJ1-5; tentatively, D is TRBD1 (5 bases). V lost 5 bases, J lost 1 base, and 15 bases lay in between. CDR1 and CDR2 from the germline V gene are SGHAT and FQNNGV. CDR3 size: 16 residues. CDR3 sequence: CASSTRGDASNQPQHF. CDR3 nucleotides: TGTGCCAGCAGCACGAGAGGGGACGCGAGCAATCAGCCCCAGCATTTT.

CDR3 amino acids: CASSLSISPYEQYF. For the CDR3, the DNA is TGTGCCAGCAGTTTATCGATCAGCCCCTACGAGCAGTACTTC. The chain has TRBV2 and TRBJ2-7; no definite D call. The CDR3 consists of 14 residues. Trimming left V 5 bases short and J 2 bases short, with 13 bases between. Germline lookup yields CDR1 SNHLY and CDR2 FYNNEI.

The gene calls are TRBV20-1 and TRBJ1-5, with TRBD1 identical over 11 bases. The CDR3 runs to 14 residues. V shed 6 bases and J 6 bases; nucleotides not matched to a gene: 7. In germline, CDR1 is DFQATT, CDR2 SNEGSKA (reference sequence). CDR3 DNA: TGCAGTGCGCGGGACAGGGGGTTTAGTCAGCCCCAGCATTTT. This gives the protein CSARDRGFSQPQHF.

This clonotype appeared many times. This sequence joins TRBV20-1 and TRBJ2-7; 9 bases are shared with TRBD2. Germline assignment: CDR1 DFQATT and CDR2 SNEGSKA (reference sequence). V trimming: 6 bases; J trimming: 6 bases; junction bases outside the gene matches: 9. This CDR3 comprises 13 residues. CDR3 sequence (DNA): TGCAGTGCCCCGGGGGCGGGAGGGGGCGAGCAGTACTTC. Translating gives CSAPGAGGGEQYF.

This clonotype was detected only a few times. The chain links TRBV11-1 to TRBJ2-3; 11 bases map to TRBD2. The CDR3 contains 17 residues. Looked up from germline, CDR1 is SGHAT and CDR2 is FQDESV (reference sequence). Trimming cost V 0 bases and J 0 bases; bases outside gene matches: 2. CDR3 residues: CASSLARTSGSTDTQYF. In DNA, the CDR3 is TGTGCCAGCAGCTTAGCGCGGACTAGCGGGAGCACAGATACGCAGTATTTT.

In its sample, this clonotype was seen many times. This rearrangement joins TRBV20-1 to TRBJ1-5; 7 bases are a match to TRBD1. The CDR3 totals 14 residues. Germline V gives CDR1 DFQATT, CDR2 SNEGSKA (reference sequence). The ends lost 4 bases at V and 0 bases at J; junction bases unmatched: 3. CDR3 sequence reads: CSATRDSSNQPQHF. In nucleotides, the CDR3 is TGCAGTGCTACCCGGGACAGTAGCAATCAGCCCCAGCATTTT.

This clonotype was counted only a few times. J is TRBJ2-2 and V is TRBV20-1; D perhaps matches TRBD2 (5 bases). In germline, CDR1 is DFQATT, CDR2 SNEGSKA (reference sequence). V lost 6 bases and J 6 bases, leaving 11 bases between the germline ends. The CDR3 sequence is 12 residues long. Here the CDR3 reads CSARVRAGELFF. Here the CDR3 DNA reads TGCAGTGCGAGGGTGAGGGCCGGGGAGCTGTTTTTT.

The chain employs TRBV6-1 and TRBJ2-7; 7 nucleotides line up with TRBD1. The V segment lost 1 base and the J segment 5 bases; nucleotides outside the gene matches: 5. The CDR3 totals 14 residues. The germline V gene encodes CDR1 MNHNS and CDR2 SASEGT. CDR3 sequence: CASSEVRGSDEQYF. The CDR3 DNA reads TGTGCCAGCAGTGAAGTCAGGGGGTCCGACGAGCAGTACTTC.

This clonotype was counted at least ten times. The chain links TRBV6-6 to TRBJ2-3; TRBD2 aligns across 13 bases. CDR1 and CDR2 (germline): MNHNY, SVGAGI (reference sequence). The CDR3 is 15 amino acids. Trimming removed 5 bases from V and 5 bases from J; junction bases left unmatched: 4. Here the CDR3 reads CASSQTSGGQDTQYF. The CDR3, as DNA: TGTGCCAGCAGTCAGACTAGCGGGGGGCAAGATACGCAGTATTTT.

The chain uses TRBV7-3 and TRBJ2-3; D unclear. Germline CDR1 reads SGHTA; CDR2 reads FQGTGA. This CDR3 comprises 15 residues. V lost 2 bases and J lost 0, with 9 bases in between. The CDR3 region has the DNA TGTGCCAGCAGCTTAGACGTCACTAGCACAGATACGCAGTATTTT. As protein: CASSLDVTSTDTQYF. Combining the CDR3 with reference TRBV7-3 and TRBJ2-3 gives the whole variable domain GAGVSQTPSNKVTEKGKYVELRCDPISGHTALYWYRQSLGQGPEFLIYFQGTGAADDSGLPNDRFFAVRPEGSVSTLKIQRTERGDSAVYLCASSLDVTSTDTQYFGPGTRLTVL.

In its sample, this clonotype was seen many times. The chain couples TRBV20-1 to TRBJ2-3; TRBD2 matches 7 bases. CDR1 and CDR2 (germline): DFQATT, SNEGSKA (reference sequence). V gave up 6 bases and J gave up 2 bases; unmatched junction bases: 8. The CDR3 has 14 residues. The CDR3 DNA reads as TGCAGTGCCCCGAAGGCGGGGGTCACAGATACGCAGTATTTT. Residues: CSAPKAGVTDTQYF.